This TCR beta chain was captured in a study of lymphopenia after photon versus proton radiotherapy (dated 2019 in TCRdb). With regard to the full study: The study compared the immunological effects of photon versus proton radiation therapy in patients with gastrointestinal tumors who developed high-grade lymphopenia. The cohort included 20 to 25 patients with gastrointestinal tumors who developed lymphopenia after receiving either photon or proton therapy. The goal of the study was to describe how the two radiation modalities differ in their effects on the immune system.

Summary of the overall study and its limitations: During treatment, patients who received photon therapy lost naive T cells and TCR diversity and gained effector/memory populations, whereas patients who received proton therapy remained relatively stable. The survival association was assessed only in patients who died, and better survival with proton therapy was presented by the authors as a possibility rather than a demonstrated result. Among patients across the cohort who died, overall survival time showed an inverse correlation with a larger post-nadir drop in TCR diversity. After the lymphocyte count nadir, repertoires from photon-treated patients showed oligoclonal expansion, particularly of CD8+ Temra cells, and this expansion drove the decline in diversity.

Concerning this clone: Its antigen specificity is not known. Base qualities are not at hand, and no much larger clone is one base apart.

Library preparation was by the immunoSEQ multiplex PCR assay. T cell repertoires were profiled by deep sequencing of rearranged TCR beta loci, alongside multiparametric flow cytometry. Imported from immuneACCESS, the table was reduced by TCRdb to in-frame sequences with V and J called. These copies leave out some clones; in studies compared against another copy, an unresolved V gene accounts for under half, and the cause of the remainder is not known. The sample data list some 20,000 clones, and less than 90% of these were observed just once. 9% to 10% of the sample is held by the ten biggest clonotypes. Between the V and J ends, shortened by 6 bases and 5 bases respectively, the junction contains 13 bases. Including cysteine and phenylalanine, the CDR3 has 13 amino acids. The sequence is cut down to CDR3 DNA, 39 bases in frame from base 1. From the germline V gene, CDR1 is MNHNS and CDR2 is SASEGT.

The specimen was peripheral blood, collected from a patient treated with proton-based radiotherapy. Rearrangement joined TRBV6-1 to TRBJ1-1; the best D guess is TRBD1, with 6 bases matching. The origin of this receptor is a man between 65 and 85 years old with pancreatic cancer. The DNA sequence is given as TGTGCCAGCAGGGACACAGGGTGGACTGAAGCTTTCTTT. Its coded protein is CASRDTGWTEAFF.